This TCR beta chain emerged from a study of response to subunit inactivated influenza vaccine. This clonotype was observed a few times. Its antigen is unknown. TCRdb passed the RT-PCR reads through MiXCR, listing each CDR3 protein once. The sample contains more than 600,000 distinct CDR3 sequences, 15% to 20% of which appear only once. Points from the study as a whole: The authors offered the suggestion that each seasonal influenza vaccination recruits few new T cells.

This receptor was taken from a man aged 45-65 years who received an inactivated influenza vaccine. This specimen was PBMCs from blood, taken around 5 days after vaccination.

This CDR3 reads CASSLESQKNALFF. The CDR3 region has the DNA TGCGCCAGCAGCTTGGAGTCCCAGAAAAACGCGCTGTTTTTT. The chain uses TRBV5-1 and TRBJ2-2; D gene ambiguous. The CDR3 has 14 amino acids. CDR1 and CDR2 from the germline V gene are SGHRS and YFSETQ. V gave up 0 bases and J gave up 13 bases, with 16 bases separating them.